The next 7 T cell receptor beta chains were all read from a single sample in a study of blood T cell repertoires in COVID-19. Clones were read by immunoSEQ multiplex PCR, and TCRdb kept only the in-frame ones, dropping some. The sample consists of under 250,000 clones, around 85% of them appearing once. Source material: PBMCs or T cells enriched from blood (not recorded which). The receptors come from a woman aged 50 to 65 with acute COVID-19.

The genes are TRBV3-1 (or the pseudogene TRBV3-2) and TRBJ2-1; D is uncertain. The V gene's germline CDR1 is LGHDT and CDR2 YNNKEL (reference sequence). The CDR3 contains 12 residues. V was cut by 0 bases and J by 14 bases, with 11 bases left in between. The CDR3 protein is CASSQDRLGEFF. CDR3 in DNA: TGTGCCAGCAGCCAAGATAGGCTAGGCGAGTTCTTC.

The V call is TRBV7-3, the J call TRBJ2-5; D not certain. The CDR3 covers 13 residues. The V gene's germline CDR1 is SGHTA and CDR2 FQGTGA. Trimming left V 5 bases short and J 0 bases short, with 7 bases between. For the CDR3, the DNA is TGTGCCAGCAGCCACGACAACCAAGAGACCCAGTACTTC. It encodes CASSHDNQETQYF.

The rearrangement joins TRBV7-6 to TRBJ2-7; D unresolved. Germline V gene data show CDR1 as SGHVS and CDR2 as FNYEAQ. Between the trimmed V and J ends, which lost 2 bases and 4 bases, there was a span of 12 bases. This CDR3 is built from 14 residues. CDR3 nucleotide sequence: TGTGCCAGCAGCTTAAGTCTCAGTTCGTACGAGCAGTACTTC. Its protein product is CASSLSLSSYEQYF.

The V call is TRBV4-1, the J call TRBJ1-6, with 7 bases that match TRBD1. The CDR3 covers 14 residues. V was clipped by 5 bases and J by 9 bases; unmatched bases: 7. The germline gives CDR1 MGHRA, CDR2 YSYEKL. The CDR3 protein is CASSLRQGSSPLHF. DNA of the CDR3: TGCGCCAGCAGCTTACGACAGGGAAGTTCACCCCTCCACTTT.

The rearrangement uses TRBV4-1 and TRBJ1-1; TRBD1 might be the D (5 bases). Trimming pared 4 bases from V and 5 bases from J, leaving 17 bases between. The germline CDR1 and CDR2 sequences are MGHRA and YSYEKL. This CDR3 has 15 amino acids. CDR3: CASSLEGQGGTEAFF. CDR3 DNA: TGCGCCAGCAGCCTGGAAGGGCAGGGAGGAACTGAAGCTTTCTTT.

V is TRBV6-1 and J is TRBJ2-7; tentative D call: TRBD1 (7 bases). Trimming left V 3 bases short and J 6 bases short, with 15 bases between. The CDR3 totals 14 residues. Germline V gene sequence: CDR1 MNHNS, CDR2 SASEGT. CDR3 coding DNA: TGTGCCAGCAGTGAGAGCAGGGGGGCTGGCGAGCAGTACTTC. Amino acids: CASSESRGAGEQYF.

This clone was observed a handful of times. The rearrangement joins TRBV5-1 to TRBJ1-3, with D unresolved. Trimming pared 0 bases from V and 5 bases from J, leaving 9 bases between. Germline V gene data show CDR1 as SGHRS and CDR2 as YFSETQ. CDR3 size: 14 residues. The CDR3 DNA reads as TGCGCCAGCAGCTTGGATAGCGGCCGAAACACCATATATTTT. Protein product: CASSLDSGRNTIYF.